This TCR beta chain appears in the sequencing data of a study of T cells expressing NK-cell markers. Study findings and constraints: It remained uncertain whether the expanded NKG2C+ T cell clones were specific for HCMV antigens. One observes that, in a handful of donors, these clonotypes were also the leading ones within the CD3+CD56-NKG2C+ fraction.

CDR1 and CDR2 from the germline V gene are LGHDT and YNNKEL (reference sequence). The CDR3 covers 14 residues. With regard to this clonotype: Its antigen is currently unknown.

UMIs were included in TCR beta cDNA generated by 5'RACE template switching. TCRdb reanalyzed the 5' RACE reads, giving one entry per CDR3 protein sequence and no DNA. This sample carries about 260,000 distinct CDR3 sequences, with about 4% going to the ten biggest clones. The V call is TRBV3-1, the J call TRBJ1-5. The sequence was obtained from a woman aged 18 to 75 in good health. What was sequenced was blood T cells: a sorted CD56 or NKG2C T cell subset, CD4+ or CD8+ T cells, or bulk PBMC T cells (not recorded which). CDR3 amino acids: CASSQDQGDQPQHF.